This record looks at one T cell receptor (beta chain) sequence and its context. This record comes from a study of CD8 T cells in Susac syndrome. On the study more broadly: At the time of blood draw, patients with Susac syndrome were therapy-naive, receiving corticosteroids, or receiving intravenous immunoglobulin alone.

Reverse transcription of roughly 0.45 to 1 ug RNA was performed with random hexamers. The immunoSEQ assay covered 54 Vbeta and 13 Jbeta segments for CDR3. TCRdb re-called the immunoSEQ multiplex PCR reads through MiXCR, storing one row per CDR3 protein. The sample shows over 65,000 distinct CDR3 sequences, roughly 91% of them seen only once. This CDR3 is built from 14 residues. J lost 2 bases, V lost 7 bases, and 7 bases had no gene match. In germline, CDR1 is SQVTM, CDR2 ANQGSEA. Definite or probable Susac syndrome was diagnosed using recently defined diagnostic criteria. This receptor was taken from a human donor with Susac syndrome. The chain combines TRBV29-1 with TRBJ2-2; the match to TRBD1 covers 7 bases. The sample consisted of CD4+ T cells from PBMCs. Written as DNA, the CDR3 is TGCAGCGCCGAGGGACAGAAAAACACCGGGGAGCTGTTTTTT. Amino acid sequence: CSAEGQKNTGELFF.